This TCR beta chain was sequenced for a study of somatic mutations in cytotoxic T cells in rheumatoid arthritis. Study-level information: Flow cytometry sorted some V beta antibody-stained T-cell populations to nearly 100% purity, V beta1+ cells among them being sequenced for TCRB. Study-wide findings and caveats: A single CD8+ clone exceeded 20% of CD8+ cells in about an eighth of the roughly 60 patients. The antigen targets of the expanded CD8+ clones were unknown. The authors did not adjust the slight TRBV07 underrepresentation in rheumatoid arthritis patients for multiple comparisons.

The CDR3 sequence is 11 residues long. Germline CDR1 reads MNHEY; CDR2 reads SVGAGI. The V end was cut by 2 bases, the J end by 7 bases, with 5 bases between. As concerns this clone: What it recognizes is unknown.

TCRdb keeps only in-frame clones here, not all; method: immunoSEQ multiplex PCR. The profile covers 5,000 or so clones, with around 73% appearing a single time and roughly 30% taken by the ten largest. The receptor's source is an adult with rheumatoid arthritis. Sequenced: CD8+ T cells sorted from blood. The V gene is TRBV6-5, the J gene TRBJ2-5; weak D call: TRBD2 (5 bases). Here the CDR3 DNA reads TGTGCCAGCAGTTACGAGGGGACCCAGTACTTC. It translates to CASSYEGTQYF.